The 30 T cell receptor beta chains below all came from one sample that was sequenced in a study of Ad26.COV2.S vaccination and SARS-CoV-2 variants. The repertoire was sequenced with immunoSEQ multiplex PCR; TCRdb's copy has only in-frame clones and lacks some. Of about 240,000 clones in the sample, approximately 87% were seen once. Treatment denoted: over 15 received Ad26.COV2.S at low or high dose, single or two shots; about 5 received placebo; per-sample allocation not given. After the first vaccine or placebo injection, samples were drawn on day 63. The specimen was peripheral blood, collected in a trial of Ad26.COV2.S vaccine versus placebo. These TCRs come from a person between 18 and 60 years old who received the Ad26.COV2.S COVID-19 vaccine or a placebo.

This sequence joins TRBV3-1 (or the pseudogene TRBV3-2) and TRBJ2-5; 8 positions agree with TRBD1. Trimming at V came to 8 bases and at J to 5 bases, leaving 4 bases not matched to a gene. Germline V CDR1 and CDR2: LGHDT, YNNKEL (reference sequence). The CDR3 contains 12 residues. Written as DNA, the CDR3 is TGTGCCAGCCAGGGGGCGGGGGAGACCCAGTACTTC. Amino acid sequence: CASQGAGETQYF.

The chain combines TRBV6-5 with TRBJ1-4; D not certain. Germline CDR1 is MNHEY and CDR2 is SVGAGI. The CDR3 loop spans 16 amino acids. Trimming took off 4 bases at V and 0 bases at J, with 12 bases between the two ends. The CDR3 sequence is CASSSRTATTNEKLFF. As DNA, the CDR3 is TGTGCCAGCAGTTCGAGGACGGCGACAACTAATGAAAAACTGTTTTTT.

The CDR3 nucleotides are TGTGCCTGGAGTAACCATAGGACTGGAAACACTGAAGCTTTCTTT. It specifies CAWSNHRTGNTEAFF. The chain joins TRBV30 to TRBJ1-1; D is unclear. The CDR3 has 15 residues. In germline, CDR1 is GTSNPN, CDR2 SVGIG (reference sequence). The V gene lost 2 bases and the J gene lost 2 bases, with 15 bases spanning the gap. Combining the CDR3 with reference TRBV30 and TRBJ1-1 gives the whole variable domain SQTIHQWPATLVQPVGSPLSLECTVEGTSNPNLYWYRQAAGRGLQLLFYSVGIGQISSEVPQNLSASRPQDRQFILSSKKLLLSDSGFYLCAWSNHRTGNTEAFFGQGTRLTVV.

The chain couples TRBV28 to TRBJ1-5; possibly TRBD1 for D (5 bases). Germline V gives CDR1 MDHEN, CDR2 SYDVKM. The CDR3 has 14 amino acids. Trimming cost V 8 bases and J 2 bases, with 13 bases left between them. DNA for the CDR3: TGTGCCAGCCTTATATCGGGGCGCAATCAGCCCCAGCATTTT. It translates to CASLISGRNQPQHF.

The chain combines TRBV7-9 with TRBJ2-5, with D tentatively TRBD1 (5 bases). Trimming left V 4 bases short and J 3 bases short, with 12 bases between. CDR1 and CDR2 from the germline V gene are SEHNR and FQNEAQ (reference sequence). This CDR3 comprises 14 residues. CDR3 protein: CASSWGRTEETQYF. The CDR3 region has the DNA TGTGCCAGCAGCTGGGGCCGGACGGAAGAGACCCAGTACTTC.

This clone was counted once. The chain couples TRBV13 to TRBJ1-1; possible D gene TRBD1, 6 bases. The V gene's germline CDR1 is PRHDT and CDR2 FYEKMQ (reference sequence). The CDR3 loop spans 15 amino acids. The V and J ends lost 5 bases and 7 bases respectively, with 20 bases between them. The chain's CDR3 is CASSPLGGANREAFF. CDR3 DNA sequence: TGTGCCAGCAGCCCCTTAGGGGGGGCGAATCGTGAAGCTTTCTTT.

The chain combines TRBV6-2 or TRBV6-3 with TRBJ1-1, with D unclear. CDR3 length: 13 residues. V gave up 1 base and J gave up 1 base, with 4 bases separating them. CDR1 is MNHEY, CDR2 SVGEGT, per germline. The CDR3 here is CASSYFWNTEAFF. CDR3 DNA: TGTGCCAGCAGTTACTTCTGGAACACTGAAGCTTTCTTT.

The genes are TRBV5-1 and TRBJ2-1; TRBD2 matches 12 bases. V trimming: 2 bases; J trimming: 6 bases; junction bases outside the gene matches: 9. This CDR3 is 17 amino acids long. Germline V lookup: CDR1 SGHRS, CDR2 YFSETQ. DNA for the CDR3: TGCGCCAGCAGCTTCAGAACCCTAGCGGGGGGGCCCAATGAGCAGTTCTTC. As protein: CASSFRTLAGGPNEQFF.

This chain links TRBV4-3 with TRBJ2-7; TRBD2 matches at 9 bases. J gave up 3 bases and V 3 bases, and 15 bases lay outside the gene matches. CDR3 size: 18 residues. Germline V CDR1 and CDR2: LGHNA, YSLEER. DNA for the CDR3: TGCGCCAGCAGCCACGGGGGCTTTCGCGGGGGGGCGTTCTACGAGCAGTACTTC. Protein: CASSHGGFRGGAFYEQYF.

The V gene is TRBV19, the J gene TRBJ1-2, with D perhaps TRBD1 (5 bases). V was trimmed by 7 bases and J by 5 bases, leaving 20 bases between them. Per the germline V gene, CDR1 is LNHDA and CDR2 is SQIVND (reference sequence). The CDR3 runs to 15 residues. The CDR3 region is CASTTDGGWEYGYTF. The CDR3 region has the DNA TGTGCCAGTACCACTGACGGGGGATGGGAATATGGCTACACCTTC.

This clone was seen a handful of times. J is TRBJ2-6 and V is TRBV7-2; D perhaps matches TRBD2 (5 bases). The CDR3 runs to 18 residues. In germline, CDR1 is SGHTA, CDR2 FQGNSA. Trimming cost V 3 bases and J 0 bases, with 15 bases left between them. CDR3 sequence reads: CASSFFLREGSGANVLTF. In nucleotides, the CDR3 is TGTGCCAGCAGCTTTTTTCTACGGGAAGGCTCTGGGGCCAACGTCCTGACTTTC.

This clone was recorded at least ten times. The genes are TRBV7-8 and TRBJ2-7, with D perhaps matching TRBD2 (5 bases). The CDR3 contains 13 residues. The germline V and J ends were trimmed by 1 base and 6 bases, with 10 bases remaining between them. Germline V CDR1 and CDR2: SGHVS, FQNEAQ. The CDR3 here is CASSLDRGGEQYF. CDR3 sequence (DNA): TGTGCCAGCAGCTTAGATCGGGGTGGCGAGCAGTACTTC.

The CDR3, as DNA: TGTGCCAGCAGTGAAATCAGGGTCGGCTACACCTTC. Amino acids: CASSEIRVGYTF. The rearrangement links TRBV2 to TRBJ1-2, with D possibly being TRBD1 (5 bases). The CDR3 covers 12 residues. Trimming took 2 bases from V and 8 from J, leaving 9 bases between them. Germline CDR1 and CDR2: SNHLY and FYNNEI.

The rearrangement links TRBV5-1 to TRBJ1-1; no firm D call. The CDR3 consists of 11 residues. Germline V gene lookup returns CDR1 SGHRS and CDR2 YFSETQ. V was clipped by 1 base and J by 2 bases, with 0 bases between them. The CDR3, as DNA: TGCGCCAGCAGCTTGAACACTGAAGCTTTCTTT. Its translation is CASSLNTEAFF.

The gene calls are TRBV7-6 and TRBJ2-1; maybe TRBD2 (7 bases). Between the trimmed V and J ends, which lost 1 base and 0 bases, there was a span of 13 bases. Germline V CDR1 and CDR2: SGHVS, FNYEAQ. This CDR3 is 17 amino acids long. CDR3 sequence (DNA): TGTGCCAGCAGCTTAGGGACAGCGGGGAACTCCTACAATGAGCAGTTCTTC. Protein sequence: CASSLGTAGNSYNEQFF.

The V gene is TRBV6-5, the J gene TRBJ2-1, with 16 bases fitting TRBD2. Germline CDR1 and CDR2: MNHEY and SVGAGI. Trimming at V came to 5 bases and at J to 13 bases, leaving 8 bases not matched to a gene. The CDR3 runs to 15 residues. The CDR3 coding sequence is TGTGCCAGCAGTCCGGGACTAGCGGGGGGGAGGAGACAGTTCTTC. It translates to CASSPGLAGGRRQFF.

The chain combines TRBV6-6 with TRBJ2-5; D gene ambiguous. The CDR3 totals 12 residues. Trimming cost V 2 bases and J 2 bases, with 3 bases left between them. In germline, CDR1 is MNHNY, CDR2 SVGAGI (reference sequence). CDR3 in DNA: TGTGCCAGCAGTTACCAACAAGAGACCCAGTACTTC. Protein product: CASSYQQETQYF.

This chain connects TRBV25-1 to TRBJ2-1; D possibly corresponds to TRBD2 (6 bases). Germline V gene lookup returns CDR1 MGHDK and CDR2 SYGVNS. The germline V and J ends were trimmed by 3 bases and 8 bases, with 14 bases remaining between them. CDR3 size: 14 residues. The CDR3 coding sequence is TGTGCCAGCAGTGACCGTCCGGAGGGGTATGAGCAGTTCTTC. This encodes CASSDRPEGYEQFF.

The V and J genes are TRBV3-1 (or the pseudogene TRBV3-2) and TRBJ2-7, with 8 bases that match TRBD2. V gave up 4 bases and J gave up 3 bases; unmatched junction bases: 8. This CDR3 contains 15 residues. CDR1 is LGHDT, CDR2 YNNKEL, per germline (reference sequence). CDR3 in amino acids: CASSRQRGPHYEQYF. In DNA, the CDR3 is TGTGCCAGCAGCCGCCAGCGGGGGCCCCACTACGAGCAGTACTTC.

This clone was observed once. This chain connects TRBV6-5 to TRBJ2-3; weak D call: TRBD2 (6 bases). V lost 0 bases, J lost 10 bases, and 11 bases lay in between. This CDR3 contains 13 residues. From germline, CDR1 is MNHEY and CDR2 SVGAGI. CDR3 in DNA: TGTGCCAGCAGTTACTCCTTAGGAGGGGCGCAGTATTTT. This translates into CASSYSLGGAQYF.

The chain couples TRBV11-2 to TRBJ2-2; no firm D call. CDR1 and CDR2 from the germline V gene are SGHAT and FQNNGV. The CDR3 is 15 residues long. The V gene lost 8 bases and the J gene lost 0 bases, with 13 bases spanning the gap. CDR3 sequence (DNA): TGTGCCAGCGTACGTGGACGGACGAACACCGGGGAGCTGTTTTTT. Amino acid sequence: CASVRGRTNTGELFF.

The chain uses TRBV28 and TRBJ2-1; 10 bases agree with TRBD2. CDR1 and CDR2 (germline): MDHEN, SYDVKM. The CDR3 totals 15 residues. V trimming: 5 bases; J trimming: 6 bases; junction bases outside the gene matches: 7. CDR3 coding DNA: TGTGCCAGCAGTCCCTTGCTAGCGGGAGTCAATGAGCAGTTCTTC. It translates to CASSPLLAGVNEQFF.

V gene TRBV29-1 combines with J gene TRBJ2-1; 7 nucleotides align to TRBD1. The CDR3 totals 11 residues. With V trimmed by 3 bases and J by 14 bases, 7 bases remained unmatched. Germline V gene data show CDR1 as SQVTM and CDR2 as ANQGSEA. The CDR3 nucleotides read TGCAGCGTTGACCAGGGGGACGTGAAGTTCTTC. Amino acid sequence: CSVDQGDVKFF.

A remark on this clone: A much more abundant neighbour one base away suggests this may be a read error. DNA for the CDR3: TGCGCCAGCAGCCAAGGCAGAGGGACTATTAACTATGGCTACGCCTTC. Translating gives CASSQGRGTINYGYAF. The chain has TRBV4-3 and TRBJ1-2; D might be TRBD1 (5 bases). Germline assignment: CDR1 LGHNA and CDR2 YSLEER. The CDR3 spans 16 residues.

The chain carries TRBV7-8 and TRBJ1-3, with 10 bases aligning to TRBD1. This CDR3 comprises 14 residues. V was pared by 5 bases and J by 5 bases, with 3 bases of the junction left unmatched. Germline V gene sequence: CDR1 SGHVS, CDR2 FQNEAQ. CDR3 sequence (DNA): TGTGCCAGCAGCCCGGACAGGGGGAGAAACACCATATATTTT. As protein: CASSPDRGRNTIYF.

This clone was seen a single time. Written as DNA, the CDR3 is TGTGCCAGCAGCCAAGTAGAAGGGACCTACCCAGGGGTTAAGTATGGCTACACCTTC. Protein: CASSQVEGTYPGVKYGYTF. V usage is TRBV3-1 (or the pseudogene TRBV3-2) and J usage is TRBJ1-2, with D possibly TRBD1 on 6 matching bases. The CDR3 has 19 amino acids. Per germline, CDR1 LGHDT and CDR2 YNNKEL (reference sequence). V lost 1 base to trimming and J lost 5 bases, with 26 bases between them.

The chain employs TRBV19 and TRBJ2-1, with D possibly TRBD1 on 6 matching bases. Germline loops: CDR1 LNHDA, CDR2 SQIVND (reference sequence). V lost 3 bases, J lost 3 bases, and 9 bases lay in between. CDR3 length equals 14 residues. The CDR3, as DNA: TGTGCCAGTAGTATCAGGGGCCGCTACAATGAGCAGTTCTTC. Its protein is CASSIRGRYNEQFF. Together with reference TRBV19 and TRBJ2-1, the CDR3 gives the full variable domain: DGGITQSPKYLFRKEGQNVTLSCEQNLNHDAMYWYRQDPGQGLRLIYYSQIVNDFQKGDIAEGYSVSREKKESFPLTVTSAQKNPTAFYLCASSIRGRYNEQFFGPGTRLTVL.

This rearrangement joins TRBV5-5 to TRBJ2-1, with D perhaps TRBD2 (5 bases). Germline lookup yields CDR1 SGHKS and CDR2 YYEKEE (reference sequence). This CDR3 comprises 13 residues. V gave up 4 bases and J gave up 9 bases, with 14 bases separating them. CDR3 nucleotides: TGTGCCAGCAGCGGAACTAGACACAGTGAGCAGTTCTTC. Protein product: CASSGTRHSEQFF.

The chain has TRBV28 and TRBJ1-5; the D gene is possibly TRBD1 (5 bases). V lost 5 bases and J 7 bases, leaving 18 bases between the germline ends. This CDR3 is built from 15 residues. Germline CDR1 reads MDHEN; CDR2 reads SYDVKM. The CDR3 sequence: CASSGFFMGDQPQHF. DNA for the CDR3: TGTGCCAGCAGTGGGTTCTTTATGGGGGACCAGCCCCAGCATTTT.

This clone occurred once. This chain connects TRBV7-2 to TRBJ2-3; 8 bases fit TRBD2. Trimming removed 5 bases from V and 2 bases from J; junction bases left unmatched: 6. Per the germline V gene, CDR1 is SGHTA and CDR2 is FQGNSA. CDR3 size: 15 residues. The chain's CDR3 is CASSPRLANTDTQYF. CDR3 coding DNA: TGTGCCAGCAGCCCTCGACTAGCGAACACAGATACGCAGTATTTT.